The 20 T cell receptor beta chains given below trace back to one sample, sequenced in a study of PD-1 blockade in mismatch repair-deficient tumors. Some clones are missing from TCRdb's copy, which holds only in-frame ones; the method was immunoSEQ multiplex PCR. The sample yields 7,500 to 10,000 clones, approximately 88% seen once. Their antigen targets remain unknown. Time point indicated: roughly 10-day in vitro stimulation with candidate neoantigen peptide 7. The sample consisted of cells cultured in vitro, taken from a patient treated with pembrolizumab. These receptors all come from an adult with mismatch repair-deficient cancer.

This chain uses TRBV6-1 with TRBJ2-3; D might be TRBD1 (6 bases). Germline V CDR1 and CDR2: MNHNS, SASEGT. This CDR3 contains 14 residues. V shed 9 bases and J shed 0 bases, with 13 bases lying between them. This CDR3 reads CASIRDTSTDTQYF. CDR3 coding DNA: TGTGCCAGTATCCGGGACACAAGCACAGATACGCAGTATTTT.

V gene TRBV7-9 combines with J gene TRBJ1-2; 9 positions match TRBD1. The V gene's germline CDR1 is SEHNR and CDR2 FQNEAQ (reference sequence). J gave up 8 bases and V 5 bases, and 9 bases lay outside the gene matches. The CDR3 has 14 amino acids. CDR3 in DNA: TGTGCCAGCAGCGAACGGGACAGGGACAGGGGCTACACCTTC. The encoded protein is CASSERDRDRGYTF.

The CDR3 DNA sequence: TGTGCCAGCAGCTCGTATCCGGGACTAGGATACGAGCAGTACTTC. Its translation is CASSSYPGLGYEQYF. V is TRBV7-3 and J is TRBJ2-7; 8 bases align to TRBD2. CDR1 and CDR2 from the germline V gene are SGHTA and FQGTGA. V lost 4 bases, J lost 4 bases, and 9 bases stayed unmatched. The CDR3 has 15 residues.

CDR3 DNA: TGCAGTGCTAGTTTTTACGAGCAGTACTTC. Residues: CSASFYEQYF. The rearrangement uses TRBV20-1 and TRBJ2-7, with D hard to call. Trimming stripped 3 bases from V and 4 bases from J, with 4 bases between. This CDR3 has 10 residues. Per the germline V gene, CDR1 is DFQATT and CDR2 is SNEGSKA (reference sequence).

The CDR3 sequence: CASSQDPGTGRGGYTF. In nucleotides, the CDR3 is TGTGCCAGCAGCCAAGACCCCGGGACAGGGCGGGGTGGCTACACCTTC. This chain connects TRBV4-2 to TRBJ1-2, with 9 positions matching TRBD1. The J segment lost 7 bases and the V segment lost 0 bases, leaving 9 bases of the junction unmatched. The CDR3 is made up of 16 amino acids. Germline V gene data show CDR1 as LGHNA and CDR2 as YNFKEQ.

The J gene is TRBJ2-7, the V gene TRBV2; tentative D call: TRBD1 (6 bases). V dropped 0 bases and J dropped 5 bases, with 17 bases sitting between them. Per the germline V gene, CDR1 is SNHLY and CDR2 is FYNNEI. This CDR3 spans 16 amino acids. The CDR3 is CASSEAFWTETNEQYF. CDR3 DNA sequence: TGTGCCAGCAGTGAAGCGTTTTGGACAGAAACAAACGAGCAGTACTTC.

The genes are TRBV7-9 and TRBJ1-1, with D maybe TRBD1 (5 bases). Per germline, CDR1 SEHNR and CDR2 FQNEAQ (reference sequence). There are 16 residues in the CDR3. V lost 1 base, J lost 1 base, and 13 bases lay in between. CDR3 in DNA: TGTGCCAGCAGCTTAGTCGGGGGGATCCCGAACACTGAAGCTTTCTTT. Translation gives CASSLVGGIPNTEAFF.

V usage is TRBV27 and J usage is TRBJ1-5; D might be TRBD1 (6 bases). The CDR3 is 15 amino acids. The germline gives CDR1 MNHEY, CDR2 SMNVEV (reference sequence). V was pared by 6 bases and J by 2 bases, with 14 bases between. This CDR3 is CASSKLAGGNQPQHF. CDR3 coding DNA: TGTGCCAGCAGCAAACTCGCAGGGGGCAATCAGCCCCAGCATTTT.

The chain combines TRBV7-3 with TRBJ2-1; no clear D. Germline V lookup: CDR1 SGHTA, CDR2 FQGTGA. The CDR3 runs to 15 residues. V lost 6 bases and J lost 0, with 12 bases in between. The CDR3 sequence: CASSKGQSSYNEQFF. CDR3 bases: TGTGCCAGCAGTAAAGGGCAGAGCTCCTACAATGAGCAGTTCTTC.

The chain employs TRBV7-2 and TRBJ1-1; D gene uncertain. V was shortened by 1 base and J by 6 bases, with 6 bases between the two germline ends. CDR3 length: 12 residues. Germline CDR1 reads SGHTA; CDR2 reads FQGNSA. The CDR3 bases are TGTGCCAGCAGCTTAGTAGGCGCTGAAGCTTTCTTT. It yields the protein CASSLVGAEAFF.

The rearrangement uses TRBV25-1 and TRBJ2-1; 8 bases agree with TRBD1. Germline V gene data show CDR1 as MGHDK and CDR2 as SYGVNS. J lost 3 bases, V lost 7 bases, and 5 bases had no gene match. This CDR3 spans 14 amino acids. The CDR3 sequence is CASTGQGFYNEQFF. The CDR3 DNA reads TGTGCCAGCACCGGACAGGGTTTCTACAATGAGCAGTTCTTC.

Here the CDR3 DNA reads TGTGCCAGCAAAACGATTCGGGGGAGCGGCGACGAGCAGTACTTC. Amino acids: CASKTIRGSGDEQYF. V is TRBV27 and J is TRBJ2-7, with a possible D match to TRBD2 (6 bases). The length of the CDR3 is 15 residues. Germline CDR1 reads MNHEY; CDR2 reads SMNVEV (reference sequence). V was cut by 7 bases and J by 5 bases, with 21 bases left in between.

The chain employs TRBV30 and TRBJ2-5; D remains unclear. V dropped 4 bases and J dropped 4 bases, with 13 bases sitting between them. This CDR3 contains 13 residues. Germline V lookup: CDR1 GTSNPN, CDR2 SVGIG (reference sequence). DNA of the CDR3: TGTGCCTGGACTTTCGTCCTAGGAGAGACCCAGTACTTC. Its protein is CAWTFVLGETQYF.

The chain has TRBV19 and TRBJ1-6; D unresolved. CDR3 length equals 14 residues. Per germline, CDR1 LNHDA and CDR2 SQIVND (reference sequence). Trimming shortened V by 4 bases and J by 10 bases, and 14 bases separated the two germline ends. In nucleotides, the CDR3 is TGTGCCAGTAGTAGCCGGGCCGGTTGGTCACCCCTCCACTTT. Protein product: CASSSRAGWSPLHF.

The CDR3 bases are TGTGCCAGCAGTTTACGTAGCGGGAGTGGAGAGCAGTACTTC. Its translation is CASSLRSGSGEQYF. V and J are TRBV28 and TRBJ2-7; TRBD2 matches 9 bases. Trimming cost V 2 bases and J 7 bases; bases outside gene matches: 6. The CDR3 totals 14 residues. Germline assignment: CDR1 MDHEN and CDR2 SYDVKM.

In this sample, this clone turned up a few times. The chain is built from TRBV27 and TRBJ2-7; possibly TRBD2 for D (6 bases). V lost 3 bases to trimming and J lost 6 bases, with 12 bases between them. The CDR3 is 13 amino acids. The germline gives CDR1 MNHEY, CDR2 SMNVEV (reference sequence). Here the CDR3 reads CASSFGGSSEQYF. CDR3 nucleotide sequence: TGTGCCAGCAGTTTCGGGGGAAGTTCCGAGCAGTACTTC.

The J gene is TRBJ2-5, the V gene TRBV7-3, with 7 positions matching TRBD2. V lost 4 bases, J lost 5 bases, and 7 bases stayed unmatched. Germline CDR1 SGHTA, CDR2 FQGTGA. This CDR3 is 14 amino acids long. The CDR3 nucleotides are TGTGCCAGCAGCTCCGGACTAGGTCAGGAGACCCAGTACTTC. It specifies CASSSGLGQETQYF.

This chain links TRBV19 with TRBJ2-6, with 7 bases aligning to TRBD2. This CDR3 region has 16 residues. J lost 4 bases, V lost 11 bases, and 14 bases had no gene match. CDR1 LNHDA and CDR2 SQIVND come from the germline V gene (reference sequence). CDR3 sequence reads: CASTRGDRYGANVLTF. Here the CDR3 DNA reads TGTGCCTCCACTCGGGGGGATCGCTACGGGGCCAACGTCCTGACTTTC.

The chain couples TRBV2 to TRBJ1-1; D is possibly TRBD1 (6 bases). Per the germline V gene, CDR1 is SNHLY and CDR2 is FYNNEI. This CDR3 spans 13 amino acids. V lost 4 bases and J lost 7, with 13 bases in between. The CDR3 DNA reads as TGTGCCAGCAGTGCATACAGGGCCCTTGAAGCTTTCTTT. Its translation: CASSAYRALEAFF. The full variable domain, rest sourced from reference TRBV2 and TRBJ1-1, is EPEVTQTPSHQVTQMGQEVILRCVPISNHLYFYWYRQILGQKVEFLVSFYNNEISEKSEIFDDQFSVERPDGSNFTLKIRSTKLEDSAMYFCASSAYRALEAFFGQGTRLTVV.

The gene calls are TRBV28 and TRBJ1-2; 10 bases line up with TRBD1. The V segment lost 5 bases and the J segment 2 bases; nucleotides outside the gene matches: 5. Per the germline V gene, CDR1 is MDHEN and CDR2 is SYDVKM. This CDR3 spans 15 amino acids. Written as DNA, the CDR3 is TGTGCCAGCAGTCCCGGGGACAGGGGAAACTATGGCTACACCTTC. It yields the protein CASSPGDRGNYGYTF.